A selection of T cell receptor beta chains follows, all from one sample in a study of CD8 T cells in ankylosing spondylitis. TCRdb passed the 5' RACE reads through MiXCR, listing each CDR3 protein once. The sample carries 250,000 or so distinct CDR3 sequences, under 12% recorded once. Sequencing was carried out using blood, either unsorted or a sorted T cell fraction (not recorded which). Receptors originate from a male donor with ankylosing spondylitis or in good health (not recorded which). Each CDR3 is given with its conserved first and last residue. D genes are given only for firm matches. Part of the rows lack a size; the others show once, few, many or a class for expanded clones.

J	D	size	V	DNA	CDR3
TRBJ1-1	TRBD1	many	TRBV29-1	TGCAGCGCTGGACAGGGGGGGAACACTGAAGCTTTCTTT	CSAGQGGNTEAFF
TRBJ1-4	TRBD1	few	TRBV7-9	TGTGCCAGCAGCCGGGGACAGGGTAATGAAAAACTGTTTTTT	CASSRGQGNEKLFF
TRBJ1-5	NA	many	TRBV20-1	TGCAGTGCTAGTTCCGTAGGATCAGACCATCAGCCCCAGCATTTT	CSASSVGSDHQPQHF
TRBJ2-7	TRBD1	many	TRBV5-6	TGTGCCAGCAGGGGTGGGGACAGGTCCTACGAGCAGTACTTC	CASRGGDRSYEQYF
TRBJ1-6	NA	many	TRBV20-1	TGCAGTGCTAAACCGGGGTTAGGGGCCTCACCCCTCCACTTT	CSAKPGLGASPLHF
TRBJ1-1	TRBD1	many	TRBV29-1	TGCAGCGGTAGGACAGGATATGACACTGAAGCTTTCTTT	CSGRTGYDTEAFF
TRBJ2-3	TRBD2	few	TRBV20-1	TGCAGTGCTAGAGAGGGGGCCGTGAGTGGAGCGGGGGGGGGAGATACGCAGTATTTT	CSAREGAVSGAGGGDTQYF
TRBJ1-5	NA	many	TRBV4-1	TGCGCCAGCAGCCAAGTGTTCCAGGAGAGCAATCAGCCCCAGCATTTT	CASSQVFQESNQPQHF
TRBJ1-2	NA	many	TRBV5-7	TGTGCCAGCAGCTTGTTGAGGACAGTCAACTATGGCTACACCTTC	CASSLLRTVNYGYTF
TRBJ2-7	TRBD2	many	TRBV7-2	TGTGCCAGCAGCTTCGGGACTAGCTTGGGAGAGCAGTACTTC	CASSFGTSLGEQYF
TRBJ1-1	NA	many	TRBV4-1	TGCGCCAGCAGCCAAGATCCCGCCACTGAAGCTTTCTTT	CASSQDPATEAFF
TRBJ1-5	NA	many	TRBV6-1	TGTGCCAGCAGTGAGGGTGTGATTGAGCCCCAGCATTTT	CASSEGVIEPQHF
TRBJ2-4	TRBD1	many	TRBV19	TGTGCCAGTAGTACAGACAGGGCGAACATTCAGTACTTC	CASSTDRANIQYF
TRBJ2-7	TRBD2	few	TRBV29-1	TGCAGCGTTGTAATCGGGGGGGAGCAGTACTTC	CSVVIGGEQYF
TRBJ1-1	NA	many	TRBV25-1	TGTGCCAGCAGTGCCCAGGGAGTCCACATGAACACTGAAGCTTTCTTT	CASSAQGVHMNTEAFF
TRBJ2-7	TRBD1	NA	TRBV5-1	TGCGCCAGCAGCTTGGCCTCGGACAGGGTCGAGCAGTACTTC	CASSLASDRVEQYF
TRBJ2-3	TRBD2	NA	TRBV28	TGTACCAGCACCCCTACCCCCAGCGGGAGAGCCTCGGAGTATTTT	CTSTPTPSGRASEYF
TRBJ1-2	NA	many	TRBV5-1	TGCGCCAGCAGGTCTACAGCCGGGCCCTATGGCTACACCTTC	CASRSTAGPYGYTF
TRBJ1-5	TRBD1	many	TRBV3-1	TGTGCCAGCAGCCCCTCCGGACAGGTGGGGAGCAATCAGCCCCAGCATTTT	CASSPSGQVGSNQPQHF
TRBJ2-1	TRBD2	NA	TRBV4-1	TGCGCCAGCAGCCAAGAGGGGCTAGCGGGAACCCAGTTCTTC	CASSQEGLAGTQFF
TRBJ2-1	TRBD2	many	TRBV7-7	TGTGCCAGCAGCTCACTAGCGGGAGGGGCCAATGAGCAGTTCTTC	CASSSLAGGANEQFF
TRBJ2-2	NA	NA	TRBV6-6	TGTGCCAGCAGTTACTCTAAAGCCACCGGGGAGCTGTTTTTT	CASSYSKATGELFF
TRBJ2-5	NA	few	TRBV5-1	TGCGCCAGCAGCTTGGTAGGGGTCCAAGAGACCCAGTACTTC	CASSLVGVQETQYF
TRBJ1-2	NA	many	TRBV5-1	TGCGCCAGCAGCTCCTATACAGGGAGCTACACCTTC	CASSSYTGSYTF
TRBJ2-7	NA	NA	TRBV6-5	TGTGCCAGCAGTTACTCTCCCTACTTTTCCTACGAGCAGTACTTC	CASSYSPYFSYEQYF